This T cell receptor (beta chain) comes out of a study of blood T cells in healthy people across ages. The overall study: Per two T cells, about one barcoded beta molecule was captured through template switching.

Donors gave 9 to 10 milliliters of peripheral blood apiece. Isolating PBMCs gave at least 6.5 million of these cells per sample. The extraction recovered at least 6 micrograms of total RNA per sample. Germline V gives CDR1 SQVTM, CDR2 ANQGSEA. Trimming shortened V by 6 bases and J by 5 bases, and 5 bases separated the two germline ends. The CDR3 spans 10 residues. A sample-barcoded 5' primer and a J-beta primer mix were used in a second PCR of roughly 7 to 11 cycles. TCRdb re-analysed the 5' RACE reads in MiXCR, keeping a single row per CDR3 protein. The sample has almost 800,000 distinct CDR3 sequences, 55% to 75% seen once.

The sequenced sample was blood. The chain recombines TRBV29-1 with TRBJ1-5, with D hard to call. This clonotype was sampled from a man younger than 40 in good health. The CDR3 region is CSVLYQPQHF. CDR3 nucleotides: TGCAGCGTCTTATATCAGCCCCAGCATTTT. Using reference TRBV29-1 and TRBJ1-5 for the parts outside the CDR3, the full variable domain is SAVISQKPSRDICQRGTSLTIQCQVDSQVTMMFWYRQQPGQSLTLIATANQGSEATYESGFVIDKFPISRPNLTFSTLTVSNMSPEDSSIYLCSVLYQPQHFGDGTRLSIL.